This is a list of T cell receptor beta chains from one sample in a study of brain T cells in children with intractable seizures. Using immunoSEQ multiplex PCR, the repertoire was profiled, and TCRdb retains in-frame clones only, with some absent. Of approximately 330,000 clones listed, about 93% were seen once; the top ten hold 4.5% to 7%. Sequencing was performed on peripheral blood, taken more than 4 months after surgery. The receptors were sampled from a boy less than two years old with tuberous sclerosis and intractable seizures. The CDR3 runs from the conserved cysteine through the conserved F or W. Fields, in order: D gene, J gene, clone size, V gene, CDR3 protein, CDR3 DNA. The D gene is left open where the match is weak. The size field is filled for only some rows; it gives once, few, many or a size class.

NA TRBJ1-6 NA TRBV12-1 CASSLKQKTGRDSPLHF TGTGCCAGCAGCTTAAAACAGAAGACAGGGCGGGATTCACCCCTCCACTTT
NA TRBJ2-1 NA TRBV6-6 CASRTVSYNEQFF TGTGCCAGCAGGACAGTCTCCTACAATGAGCAGTTCTTC
NA TRBJ2-7 NA TRBV6-6 CASSLGGSYEQYF TGTGCCAGCAGTTTAGGCGGTTCCTACGAGCAGTACTTC
NA TRBJ2-1 NA TRBV19 CASSIGGAWYNEQFF TGTGCCAGTAGTATAGGGGGGGCGTGGTACAATGAGCAGTTCTTC
TRBD1 TRBJ2-7 NA TRBV11-2 CASSFMGQPYEQYF TGTGCCAGCAGCTTTATGGGACAGCCTTACGAGCAGTACTTC
NA TRBJ1-2 NA TRBV12-5 CASGFTGTQQGGGYTF TGTGCTAGTGGTTTCACCGGGACACAACAGGGAGGAGGCTACACCTTC
NA TRBJ2-1 NA TRBV7-8 CASSFGRGPYNEQFF TGTGCCAGCAGCTTTGGGCGGGGGCCATACAATGAGCAGTTCTTC
NA TRBJ1-1 NA TRBV19 CASSTPTGSPEAFF TGTGCCAGTAGTACCCCAACAGGGAGTCCTGAAGCTTTCTTT
NA TRBJ2-2 NA TRBV5-4 CASSLGQGRSGELFF TGTGCCAGCAGCTTGGGGCAGGGTCGAAGCGGGGAGCTGTTTTTT
TRBD2 TRBJ2-3 NA TRBV30 CAWSSGSGDSSTDTQYF TGTGCCTGGAGTTCGGGTAGCGGGGACTCTAGCACAGATACGCAGTATTTT
NA TRBJ2-7 NA TRBV25-1 CASSRVGAYEQYF TGTGCCAGCAGCCGTGTAGGGGCCTACGAGCAGTACTTC
TRBD1 TRBJ2-5 NA TRBV11-3 CASSTAGGRETQYF TGTGCCAGCAGCACGGCAGGGGGCCGTGAGACCCAGTACTTC
NA TRBJ2-2 NA TRBV5-1 CASSLDGNTGELFF TGCGCCAGCAGCTTGGACGGGAACACCGGGGAGCTGTTTTTT
TRBD2 TRBJ2-7 NA TRBV6-5 CASSPWGGPNEQYF TGTGCCAGCAGTCCCTGGGGAGGGCCGAACGAGCAGTACTTC
NA TRBJ1-1 NA TRBV15 CATSRDLFQLTGPKNTEAFF TGTGCCACCAGCAGAGATCTTTTCCAGCTCACAGGGCCCAAGAACACTGAAGCTTTCTTT
NA TRBJ1-1 NA TRBV6-2/TRBV6-3 CASSYTPFSNTEAFF TGTGCCAGCAGTTACACCCCTTTCAGCAACACTGAAGCTTTCTTT
NA TRBJ2-7 NA TRBV11-2 CASSLRSSYEQYF TGTGCCAGCAGCTTAAGGAGCTCCTACGAGCAGTACTTC
NA TRBJ1-2 NA TRBV11-2 CASSLDSGIGYTF TGTGCCAGCAGCTTAGATTCTGGGATCGGCTACACCTTC
NA TRBJ2-1 once TRBV27 CASSKSDPSYNEQFF TGTGCCAGCAGTAAATCGGACCCCTCCTACAATGAGCAGTTCTTC
NA TRBJ2-1 NA TRBV2 CASSTGRLYNEQFF TGTGCCAGCAGTACAGGGAGACTCTACAATGAGCAGTTCTTC
TRBD2 TRBJ2-7 NA TRBV7-9 CASSLLSSGGPKQYF TGTGCCAGCAGCTTATTATCCAGCGGGGGGCCAAAGCAGTACTTC
NA TRBJ2-7 once TRBV5-4 CASSSNYEQYF TGTGCCAGCAGCTCCAACTACGAGCAGTACTTC
TRBD1 TRBJ2-3 NA TRBV7-6 CASSRQGASTDTQYF TGTGCCAGCAGCCGACAGGGGGCAAGCACAGATACGCAGTATTTT
TRBD2 TRBJ2-2 NA TRBV14 CASSPGLAGGFPNTGELFF TGTGCCAGCAGCCCGGGACTAGCGGGGGGATTCCCGAACACCGGGGAGCTGTTTTTT
TRBD1 TRBJ1-1 NA TRBV5-1 CASSTQGANTEAFF TGCGCCAGCAGCACTCAGGGGGCAAACACTGAAGCTTTCTTT
TRBD2 TRBJ2-1 NA TRBV7-3 CASSLSSSGTYNEQFF TGTGCCAGCAGCCTAAGCTCTAGCGGCACCTACAATGAGCAGTTCTTC
NA TRBJ1-5 NA TRBV25-1 CASSGPTANQPQHF TGTGCCAGCAGTGGACCGACAGCTAATCAGCCCCAGCATTTT
NA TRBJ1-2 NA TRBV29-1 CSVALQNYGYTF TGCAGCGTTGCCCTACAGAACTATGGCTACACCTTC
TRBD2 TRBJ2-1 NA TRBV19 CASSTLTSGKENEQFF TGTGCCAGTAGTACGCTGACTAGCGGGAAAGAAAATGAGCAGTTCTTC
NA TRBJ2-1 NA TRBV9 CASSVGGRYNEQFF TGTGCCAGCAGCGTAGGGGGCAGATACAATGAGCAGTTCTTC
NA TRBJ1-5 NA TRBV30 CAWSSRTAYSNQPQHF TGTGCCTGGAGCAGCAGAACAGCTTATAGCAATCAGCCCCAGCATTTT
NA TRBJ1-1 NA TRBV12-3/TRBV12-4 CASSSGIFEAFF TGTGCCAGCAGTTCAGGGATTTTTGAAGCTTTCTTT
TRBD2 TRBJ2-2 NA TRBV10-3 CATVGGANTGELFF TGTGCCACCGTCGGGGGGGCAAACACCGGGGAGCTGTTTTTT
TRBD2 TRBJ2-3 NA TRBV9 CASSQGGSGFITDTQYF TGTGCCAGCAGCCAGGGAGGGAGTGGGTTTATCACAGATACGCAGTATTTT
TRBD2 TRBJ2-2 NA TRBV3-1/TRBV3-2 CASSPGTSGITGELFF TGTGCCAGCAGCCCTGGGACTAGCGGGATAACCGGGGAGCTGTTTTTT
NA TRBJ2-2 NA TRBV24-1 CATSDPRTAGELFF TGTGCCACCAGTGACCCGAGGACAGCCGGGGAGCTGTTTTTT
NA TRBJ1-3 NA TRBV29-1 CSVEPRLGNTIYF TGCAGCGTTGAGCCCAGGTTAGGAAACACCATATATTTT
NA TRBJ2-7 NA TRBV2 CASSESAEQYF TGTGCCAGCAGTGAGAGTGCCGAGCAGTACTTC
NA TRBJ2-5 NA TRBV14 CASSLQTRYQETQYF TGTGCCAGCAGCCTCCAGACTAGATACCAAGAGACCCAGTACTTC
TRBD2 TRBJ2-3 NA TRBV7-2 CASSLSSGGGAQYF TGTGCCAGCAGCTTGTCGAGCGGGGGAGGGGCGCAGTATTTT
NA TRBJ1-5 NA TRBV27 CASKGIANQPQHF TGTGCCAGCAAAGGGATAGCAAATCAGCCCCAGCATTTT
TRBD1 TRBJ1-2 NA TRBV13 CASSFDRDGYTF TGTGCCAGCAGCTTTGACAGGGACGGCTACACCTTC
TRBD1 TRBJ1-1 NA TRBV7-6 CASSLTAVDRDTEAFF TGTGCCAGCAGCTTAACAGCGGTTGACAGGGACACTGAAGCTTTCTTT
NA TRBJ1-1 NA TRBV12-3/TRBV12-4 CASSTHMNTEAFF TGTGCCAGCAGTACCCACATGAACACTGAAGCTTTCTTT
NA TRBJ1-4 NA TRBV5-1 CASMRQGGTNEKLFF TGCGCCAGCATGAGGCAGGGAGGCACTAATGAAAAACTGTTTTTT
NA TRBJ1-2 NA TRBV10-3 CAISEAGGYGYTF TGTGCCATCAGTGAGGCCGGCGGCTATGGCTACACCTTC
NA TRBJ2-3 NA TRBV14 CASSHVPGPDTDTQYF TGTGCCAGCAGCCACGTACCTGGGCCCGACACAGATACGCAGTATTTT
NA TRBJ1-2 NA TRBV30 CAWSVQGYYGYTF TGTGCCTGGAGTGTACAAGGGTACTATGGCTACACCTTC
NA TRBJ1-4 NA TRBV25-1 CVSSREWGGNEKLFF TGTGTCAGCAGTCGAGAGTGGGGGGGTAATGAAAAACTGTTTTTT
TRBD1 TRBJ1-1 NA TRBV13 CASSLEQGAYAFF TGTGCCAGCAGCTTAGAACAGGGGGCGTATGCTTTCTTT
NA TRBJ1-5 NA TRBV20-1 CSASMGNNQPQHF TGCAGTGCTAGTATGGGGAACAATCAGCCCCAGCATTTT
NA TRBJ1-4 NA TRBV24-1 CATSAISQGYEKLFF TGTGCCACCAGTGCCATTAGCCAGGGGTATGAAAAACTGTTTTTT
NA TRBJ2-5 NA TRBV7-9 CASNDDFSQETQYF TGTGCCAGCAATGATGACTTCTCTCAAGAGACCCAGTACTTC